A single sample gave rise to the 23 T cell receptor beta chains below, sequenced in a study of cytomegalovirus exposure and HLA in healthy donors. It was with 60 Vbeta and 13 Jbeta primers that the PCR ran. Profiled with immunoSEQ multiplex PCR; TCRdb holds only in-frame clones, not every one. The data show roughly 220,000 clones, 70% to 90% seen once. Sequences were obtained from PBMCs. The receptors here all came from a young man in good health and CMV-seronegative.

The rearrangement joins TRBV19 to TRBJ2-2, with 9 nucleotides matching TRBD2. Per the germline V gene, CDR1 is LNHDA and CDR2 is SQIVND (reference sequence). CDR3 length: 15 amino acids. The junction had 3 bases not matched to a gene; V was cut back by 3 bases and J by 4 bases. The CDR3 region is CASSILAGPTGELFF. The DNA of the CDR3 is TGTGCCAGTAGTATTCTAGCGGGGCCCACCGGGGAGCTGTTTTTT.

V is TRBV4-1 and J is TRBJ1-3; 7 nucleotides align to TRBD1. The J segment lost 7 bases and the V segment lost 0 bases, leaving 6 bases of the junction unmatched. The CDR3 covers 15 residues. Germline values: CDR1 MGHRA, CDR2 YSYEKL. CDR3: CASSQESTGMNTIYF. The DNA of the CDR3 is TGCGCCAGCAGCCAAGAATCGACAGGGATGAACACCATATATTTT.

The chain has TRBV28 and TRBJ1-6; D gene unclear. The CDR3 extends over 15 amino acids. Trimming pared 4 bases from V and 14 bases from J, leaving 21 bases between. CDR1 and CDR2 (germline): MDHEN, SYDVKM. The CDR3 region is CASSSALGSNWALHF. The CDR3 region has the DNA TGTGCCAGCAGTTCCGCCCTAGGATCTAATTGGGCCCTCCACTTT.

This sequence joins TRBV5-6 and TRBJ2-1; D gene ambiguous. Germline V gene lookup returns CDR1 SGHDT and CDR2 YYEEEE. The V and J ends lost 4 bases and 6 bases respectively, with 8 bases between them. The CDR3 contains 12 residues. The CDR3 nucleotides read TGTGCCAGCAGCCGCGACTTCAATGAGCAGTTCTTC. It yields the protein CASSRDFNEQFF.

The CDR3 DNA reads TGCGCCAGCAGCGTAGGGACAGCTGGGGGATATGGAGCCTACGAGCAGTACTTC. This sequence encodes CASSVGTAGGYGAYEQYF. V is TRBV4-3 and J is TRBJ2-5, with 7 bases matching TRBD1. The J call is uncertain, as TRBJ2-7 better fits the DNA end. This CDR3 is 18 amino acids long. The germline V gene encodes CDR1 LGHNA and CDR2 YSLEER.

The chain combines TRBV5-1 with TRBJ2-2, with D perhaps matching TRBD1 (7 bases). V lost 4 bases and J 7 bases, leaving 26 bases between the germline ends. This CDR3 is 18 amino acids long. The germline V gene has CDR1 SGHRS and CDR2 YFSETQ. CDR3 sequence reads: CASSADGRWRGLDGELFF. The CDR3 DNA follows: TGCGCCAGCAGCGCCGACGGGCGGTGGAGGGGGCTGGACGGGGAGCTGTTTTTT.

CDR3: CASSGTAGVLAKNIQYF. In DNA, the CDR3 is TGTGCCAGTAGTGGGACAGCCGGAGTATTAGCCAAAAACATTCAGTACTTC. The genes are TRBV19 and TRBJ2-4; 7 nucleotides agree with TRBD1. With V trimmed by 5 bases and J by 0 bases, 10 bases remained unmatched. Germline lookup yields CDR1 LNHDA and CDR2 SQIVND (reference sequence). The CDR3 totals 17 residues.

This rearrangement joins TRBV10-1 to TRBJ1-5; no clear D gene. V was shortened by 0 bases and J by 5 bases, with 14 bases between the two germline ends. CDR1 and CDR2 (germline): WNHNN, SYGVQD (reference sequence). This CDR3 region has 16 residues. The DNA of the CDR3 is TGCGCCAGCAGTGAGTCGACTCGCGGGTACGATCAGCCCCAGCATTTT. Translated: CASSESTRGYDQPQHF.

The V gene is TRBV2, the J gene TRBJ2-3; D possibly corresponds to TRBD2 (5 bases). Germline values: CDR1 SNHLY, CDR2 FYNNEI. V lost 2 bases and J 0 bases, leaving 6 bases between the germline ends. The length of the CDR3 is 14 residues. CDR3 in amino acids: CASSERGSTDTQYF. As DNA, the CDR3 is TGTGCCAGCAGTGAACGGGGTAGCACAGATACGCAGTATTTT. Using reference TRBV2 and TRBJ2-3 for the parts outside the CDR3, the full variable domain is EPEVTQTPSHQVTQMGQEVILRCVPISNHLYFYWYRQILGQKVEFLVSFYNNEISEKSEIFDDQFSVERPDGSNFTLKIRSTKLEDSAMYFCASSERGSTDTQYFGPGTRLTVL.

The gene calls are TRBV2 and TRBJ1-6; 7 bases agree with TRBD1. Germline assignment: CDR1 SNHLY and CDR2 FYNNEI. V dropped 6 bases and J dropped 0; count of bases not matched to a gene: 8. This CDR3 is built from 17 residues. CDR3 loop: CASSPGQPSSYNSPLHF. CDR3 DNA sequence: TGTGCCAGCAGCCCGGGACAGCCAAGCTCCTATAATTCACCCCTCCACTTT.

The chain employs TRBV4-3 and TRBJ1-1, with a possible D match to TRBD1 (6 bases). V was shortened by 5 bases and J by 11 bases, with 21 bases between the two germline ends. The V gene's germline CDR1 is LGHNA and CDR2 YSLEER. This CDR3 has 14 residues. The CDR3 loop reads CASSSKLQGLGAFF. The CDR3 bases are TGCGCCAGCAGCTCGAAACTACAGGGCCTCGGGGCTTTCTTT.

There are a few counts of this clone. The chain has TRBV5-1 and TRBJ2-1, with a weak D call TRBD1 (5 bases). This CDR3 has 11 amino acids. Germline-derived CDR1 and CDR2 are SGHRS and YFSETQ. Trimming shortened V by 8 bases and J by 7 bases, and 10 bases separated the two germline ends. Written as DNA, the CDR3 is TGCGCCAGTTATGCAGGGAATGAGCAGTTCTTC. Protein product: CASYAGNEQFF.

The rearrangement joins TRBV5-4 to TRBJ2-7; TRBD1 might be the D (7 bases). V was cut by 0 bases and J by 6 bases, with 10 bases left in between. The CDR3 spans 13 residues. In germline, CDR1 is SGHNT, CDR2 YYREEE (reference sequence). CDR3 bases: TGTGCCAGCAGCTTGGGCCAGGGGGGCGAGCAGTACTTC. Its protein product is CASSLGQGGEQYF.

The V call is TRBV4-3, the J call TRBJ2-1; the match to TRBD2 covers 12 bases. From germline, CDR1 is LGHNA and CDR2 YSLEER. Trimming cost V 1 base and J 9 bases; bases outside gene matches: 4. The CDR3 runs to 15 residues. In DNA, the CDR3 is TGCGCCAGCAGCCAAGGACTAGCGGGGGATAGTGAGCAGTTCTTC. Protein product: CASSQGLAGDSEQFF.

The chain uses TRBV7-2 and TRBJ2-1, with TRBD2 matching over 10 bases. J was trimmed by 6 bases and V by 2 bases; bases with no gene match: 7. The CDR3 totals 16 residues. Germline lookup yields CDR1 SGHTA and CDR2 FQGNSA. CDR3 sequence (DNA): TGTGCCAGCAGCTTAAAGTCTAGCGGGGGTAGCAATGAGCAGTTCTTC. Encoded protein: CASSLKSSGGSNEQFF.

This rearrangement joins TRBV18 to TRBJ2-5; tentative D call: TRBD1 (5 bases). V was shortened by 2 bases and J by 2 bases, with 12 bases between the two germline ends. CDR1 KGHSH and CDR2 LQKENI come from the germline V gene. The CDR3 is 15 residues long. The DNA for the CDR3 is TGTGCCAGCTCACCAAATAAAGGGGTACAAGAGACCCAGTACTTC. Amino acid sequence: CASSPNKGVQETQYF. Variable domain in full (rest from reference TRBV18 and TRBJ2-5): NAGVMQNPRHLVRRRGQEARLRCSPMKGHSHVYWYRQLPEEGLKFMVYLQKENIIDESGMPKERFSAEFPKEGPSILRIQQVVRGDSAAYFCASSPNKGVQETQYFGPGTRLLVL.

This rearrangement joins TRBV27 to TRBJ1-3; TRBD1 might be the D (5 bases). Trimming pared 4 bases from V and 0 bases from J, leaving 13 bases between. Germline CDR1 MNHEY, CDR2 SMNVEV (reference sequence). The CDR3 runs 16 residues. The CDR3 nucleotides are TGTGCCAGCAGTTATAGCAGGGCCTCCTCTGGAAACACCATATATTTT. This gives the protein CASSYSRASSGNTIYF.

The chain links TRBV7-9 to TRBJ2-4; D perhaps matches TRBD2 (6 bases). The V gene lost 1 base and the J gene lost 0 bases, with 10 bases spanning the gap. The CDR3 extends over 16 amino acids. The V gene's germline CDR1 is SEHNR and CDR2 FQNEAQ (reference sequence). In DNA form, the CDR3 reads TGTGCCAGCAGCTTAGGGGGGGTGGAAGCCAAAAACATTCAGTACTTC. It specifies CASSLGGVEAKNIQYF. Variable domain in full (rest from reference TRBV7-9 and TRBJ2-4): DTGVSQNPRHKITKRGQNVTFRCDPISEHNRLYWYRQTLGQGPEFLTYFQNEAQLEKSRLLSDRFSAERPKGSFSTLEIQRTEQGDSAMYLCASSLGGVEAKNIQYFGAGTRLSVL.

This rearrangement joins TRBV21-1 to TRBJ2-5; the DNA was not compared with TRBD1, the D call given in the table. TRBV21-1 is classified as a pseudogene. This CDR3 has 17 residues. This chain's CDR3 is CASSKEGPGQRRETQYF. Written as DNA, the CDR3 is TGTGCCAGCAGCAAAGAAGGCCCGGGACAACGGAGAGAGACCCAGTACTTC.

The chain has TRBV4-2 and TRBJ2-4; TRBD1 aligns across 10 bases. The CDR3 sequence is 20 residues long. V shed 0 bases, J shed 0 bases, and the junction held 11 bases outside the gene matches. Germline V gene sequence: CDR1 LGHNA, CDR2 YNFKEQ. The CDR3 region has the DNA TGTGCCAGCAGCCAAGATGAAACCGGGACAGGGGCGGGAGCCAAAAACATTCAGTACTTC. This sequence encodes CASSQDETGTGAGAKNIQYF.

The rearrangement joins TRBV9 to TRBJ2-1, with 9 bases matching TRBD2. Germline V lookup: CDR1 SGDLS, CDR2 YYNGEE. Germline trimming cut 6 bases from V and 1 base from J; bases unmatched to any gene: 5. The CDR3 is 15 amino acids. Here the CDR3 reads CASTPAGGSYNEQFF. The CDR3 DNA reads TGTGCCAGCACCCCAGCGGGGGGATCCTACAATGAGCAGTTCTTC.

The J gene is TRBJ2-2, the V gene TRBV5-1; 13 bases map to TRBD2. J gave up 0 bases and V 4 bases, and 6 bases lay outside the gene matches. Germline V gene sequence: CDR1 SGHRS, CDR2 YFSETQ. The CDR3 sequence is 18 residues long. CDR3 residues: CASSNGLAGAANTGELFF. The CDR3 region has the DNA TGCGCCAGCAGCAACGGACTAGCGGGGGCCGCGAACACCGGGGAGCTGTTTTTT.

A single count supports this clone. The chain carries TRBV28 and TRBJ2-1, with 8 bases aligning to TRBD2. The CDR3 is made up of 16 amino acids. Losses at the gene ends were 6 bases for V and 4 bases for J; bases not matched to a gene: 11. Germline CDR1 and CDR2: MDHEN and SYDVKM. CDR3 DNA sequence: TGTGCCAGCAGCCTCCACCTCACTAGCGGATACAATGAGCAGTTCTTC. Its protein product is CASSLHLTSGYNEQFF.